This entry concerns a single T cell receptor (beta chain). This clonotype was detected many times. Its binding antigen is unknown. No clone much larger than this one lies a single base away; base qualities are absent. The germline V gene supplies CDR1 SGHDT and CDR2 YYEEEE. Clipping removes 0 bases from V and 6 bases from J, with 2 as the unmatched junction base count. Taken from cysteine to phenylalanine, the CDR3 has 14 residues. Only the CDR3 part of the read is kept: 42 bases, read in frame from the first base. The library relied on multiplex PCR. TCRdb lists the instrument as Illumina HiSeq 2500. TCRbeta libraries were constructed through three rounds of nested PCR with primers (Table S4) according to protocols adapted from ARM-PCR. Before sequencing, PCR products of 200-500 bp were cut from the gel and purified using the QIAquick gel extraction kit. In the paper's pipeline: Reads were cleaned using Trimmomatic, were merged into complete CDR3 sequences using FLASH, and were assigned to V(D)J germline segments using MiTCR. Clonal diversity was computed as the inverse Simpson's index with VDJtools. A read counted as productive if the sequence was in-frame and lacked a premature stop codon. TCRdb ran its own pipeline on the public reads, namely fastp trimming at Q25 and MiXCR clone calling, and kept in-frame beta chains. Duplicate CDR3 protein sequences are folded into a single record with the most common DNA and genes. TCRdb's processing, not the study's, gives the V and J calls here. The sample table holds more than 55,000 distinct CDR3 sequences, of which about 61% were seen once. The ten largest account for less than 40% of the sample.

This sample stems from a study of tumor and adjacent non-tumor tissue in lung cancer (dated by TCRdb to the late 2010s). Context from the whole study: Patients with adenocarcinoma (approximately 12), squamous cell carcinoma (2) and small cell lung cancer (1) were included in the cohort. A total of fewer than 150 million productive TCRbeta reads were generated by sequencing, corresponding to an average of about 4 million reads per sample. For each patient, one tumor sample and one normal lung sample were taken, giving about 31 paired specimens that underwent TCRbeta CDR3 sequencing. The study compared bulk TCRbeta repertoires from lung tumor tissue and matched distant non-tumor lung tissue of about 14 lung cancer patients. Among the approximately 15 patients, ages ranged from roughly 30 to 76 years, some 10 were men and 5 were women, and disease was TNM stage I to III. Study-wide findings and limitations: TCR diversity (inverse Simpson) was significantly higher in tumor than in normal lung tissue (roughly 430 vs 170, P = 0.0075, Mann-Whitney U test). The methods do not name the sequencing platform or mention unique molecular identifiers. Because peripheral blood was not sequenced, the blood TCRbeta repertoires of the lung cancer patients in the study went unexamined. The top 100 clones accounted for a significantly larger cumulative portion of the repertoire in normal lung than in tumor tissue. Younger patients had significantly higher TCR diversity, and higher tumor TCR diversity was associated with shorter overall and disease-free survival. Only about 15 patients were included in the cohort, and the need for larger samples and more detailed clinical data was noted by the authors.

RNA was extracted from bulk unsorted tissue and checked for quality with a NanoDrop ND-1000 and an Agilent 2100. For the normal lung samples, distant non-tumor tissue was collected more than 3 cm away from the tumor edge. Newly diagnosed lung cancer patients without prior chemotherapy who had been admitted for thoracic surgery in China between August and November 2014 were enrolled as donors. Patients who had received previous radiotherapy or chemotherapy, or who had another concurrent cancer, were excluded from the study. Surgical tissue pieces of about 1-2.2 cm3 were preserved in RNAlater solution and stored at -80 °C until use.

The rearrangement combines TRBV5-6 with TRBJ2-1, with 8 junctional bases fitting TRBD2. The receptor was isolated from a man between 65 and 85 years old with non-small cell lung cancer. Sequenced sample: distant non-tumor lung tissue. The CDR3 region has the sequence CASSLGSGVNEQFF. The nucleotides are TGTGCCAGCAGCTTGGGTAGCGGGGTCAATGAGCAGTTCTTC.